The rows below give T cell receptor beta chains drawn from one sample of a study of blood T cell repertoires in COVID-19. Measured with immunoSEQ multiplex PCR; TCRdb has only the in-frame clones, and not every one. The sample consists of about 43,000 clones, roughly 88% of them appearing once. Source material: peripheral blood. The source of these receptors is a man between 60 and 75 years old with active COVID-19. The CDR3 runs from the conserved cysteine through the conserved F or W. Each record gives: V gene, D gene, J gene, clone size, CDR3 DNA, CDR3 protein. The D gene is left open where the match is weak. The size entry is marked missing in some rows and otherwise reads once, few, many or a size class.

TRBV19	TRBD1	TRBJ1-6	.	TGTGCCAGTAGTATTGGACAGGGGTATCGTTCACCCCTCCACTTT	CASSIGQGYRSPLHF
TRBV11-2	TRBD1	TRBJ2-7	.	TGTGCCAGCAGCTTAGTATTTTTGGGGGGACAGGCCGAGCAGTACTTC	CASSLVFLGGQAEQYF
TRBV6-6	.	TRBJ2-2	.	TGTGCCAGCACTCCAACGGGACACAGGAACACCGGGGAGCTGTTTTTT	CASTPTGHRNTGELFF
TRBV4-1	.	TRBJ2-3	.	TGCGCCAGCAGCCGAATGGGACTTCATTCAGATACGCAGTATTTT	CASSRMGLHSDTQYF
TRBV15	TRBD1	TRBJ2-1	.	TGTGCCACCAGCACTGAAACCAGGACAGGCCGCAACCGACAGGAGCAGTTCTTC	CATSTETRTGRNRQEQFF
TRBV9	.	TRBJ2-5	.	TGTGCCAGCAGCGTAGGGGCTAGCGATCAAGAGACCCAGTACTTC	CASSVGASDQETQYF
TRBV11-2	TRBD2	TRBJ2-7	.	TGTGCCAGCAGCGTCAATAGCGGGATATTCCCTTACGAGCAGTACTTC	CASSVNSGIFPYEQYF
TRBV2	TRBD1	TRBJ2-7	medium-sized	TGTGCCAGCAGTTCTACAGGGGGCGAATCCTACGAGCAGTACTTC	CASSSTGGESYEQYF
TRBV7-3	TRBD2	TRBJ2-2	once	TGTGCCAGCAGCCTCCGGGCCCTAGCGGGGGACACCGGGGAGCTGTTTTTT	CASSLRALAGDTGELFF
TRBV19	.	TRBJ2-3	.	TGTGCCAGTAGTATCAGTACAGATACGCAGTATTTT	CASSISTDTQYF
TRBV14	.	TRBJ2-7	few	TGTGCCAGCAGCCACGGGGCCTACGAGCAGTACTTC	CASSHGAYEQYF
TRBV6-4	TRBD2	TRBJ2-2	.	TGTGCCAGCAGCCCGCAACCGCCTAGCGGGGGGACCGGGGAGCTGTTTTTT	CASSPQPPSGGTGELFF
TRBV5-1	TRBD1	TRBJ2-5	.	TGCGCCAGCAGCTCGGGACAGGGGGAGACCCAGTACTTC	CASSSGQGETQYF
TRBV28	TRBD1	TRBJ2-3	.	TGTGCCAGCAGTTCCCTTGGACAGGGGGCAACAGCAGATACGCAGTATTTT	CASSSLGQGATADTQYF
TRBV13	.	TRBJ2-1	.	TGTGCCAGCAGCCTTGGTAGCTACAATGAGCAGTTCTTC	CASSLGSYNEQFF
TRBV6-2/TRBV6-3	.	TRBJ1-1	.	TGTGCCAGCAGTAAACCGCCGGGGATGAGGATGAACACTGAAGCTTTCTTT	CASSKPPGMRMNTEAFF
TRBV6-5	TRBD2	TRBJ2-1	.	TGTGCCAGCAGCTCGGGACTAGCGGGGGGGGATGAGCAGTTCTTC	CASSSGLAGGDEQFF